A single sample is the source of the 15 T cell receptor beta chains below, sequenced in a study of shared clonotypes between healthy human individuals. The data were produced by immunoSEQ multiplex PCR, yet TCRdb's version contains in-frame clones alone and is incomplete. The sample carries a few hundred thousand clones, more than 95% recorded once. Sequencing input: naive CD4+ T cells sorted from blood. The subset is: CD45RA+ positively selected. Every receptor here comes from a woman aged 25 to 39 in good health.

This clone was observed once. The V and J genes are TRBV19 and TRBJ2-7; 10 nucleotides line up with TRBD2. J was trimmed by 1 base and V by 1 base; bases with no gene match: 7. This CDR3 is 17 amino acids long. Germline V lookup: CDR1 LNHDA, CDR2 SQIVND (reference sequence). CDR3 sequence: CASSIGLASGSSYEQYF. For the CDR3, the DNA is TGTGCCAGTAGTATAGGTTTGGCTAGCGGGAGTTCCTACGAGCAGTACTTC.

J is TRBJ2-5 and V is TRBV2; D is possibly TRBD2 (5 bases). Between the trimmed V and J ends, which lost 3 bases and 11 bases, there was a span of 10 bases. There are 11 residues in the CDR3. Germline V lookup: CDR1 SNHLY, CDR2 FYNNEI. This chain's CDR3 is CASSDSEEQYF. In DNA, the CDR3 is TGTGCCAGCAGTGATTCGGAGGAGCAGTACTTC.

The chain carries TRBV20-1 and TRBJ2-1, with TRBD1 matching 8 bases. The CDR3 is made up of 10 amino acids. The V gene end was trimmed by 6 bases and the J gene end by 10 bases; junction bases not matched to a gene: 2. Per the germline V gene, CDR1 is DFQATT and CDR2 is SNEGSKA (reference sequence). Written as DNA, the CDR3 is TGCAGTGCCGGGGACAGGGAGCAGTTCTTC. Amino acid sequence: CSAGDREQFF.

The chain carries TRBV29-1 and TRBJ1-1; TRBD1 might be the D (5 bases). V was cut by 3 bases and J by 0 bases, with 11 bases left in between. Germline V gene data show CDR1 as SQVTM and CDR2 as ANQGSEA. The CDR3 loop spans 14 amino acids. In nucleotides, the CDR3 is TGCAGCGTTGAGGGACGGTTAATGAACACTGAAGCTTTCTTT. Translating it yields CSVEGRLMNTEAFF.

This clone was picked up one time. This chain links TRBV4-1 with TRBJ2-3; no firm D call. Trimming shortened V by 1 base and J by 0 bases, and 14 bases separated the two germline ends. The CDR3 is 17 residues long. Germline CDR1 and CDR2: MGHRA and YSYEKL. CDR3 DNA sequence: TGCGCCAGCAGCCAAGCTGGTAGCTCACCAAGCACAGATACGCAGTATTTT. Residues: CASSQAGSSPSTDTQYF.

V is TRBV10-2 and J is TRBJ2-2; D ambiguous. This CDR3 region has 14 residues. The germline gives CDR1 WSHSY, CDR2 SAAADI. Trimming cost V 4 bases and J 5 bases, with 11 bases left between them. As DNA, the CDR3 is TGCGCCAGCAGTGTACGGCGTAATACCGGGGAGCTGTTTTTT. Residues: CASSVRRNTGELFF.

The CDR3 reads CATSRPDGSSGNTIYF. CDR3 sequence (DNA): TGTGCCACCAGCAGACCTGACGGCAGCTCTGGAAACACCATATATTTT. The V and J genes are TRBV15 and TRBJ1-3; no definite D call. This CDR3 contains 16 residues. Deletions cut 2 bases from V and 0 bases from J, with 11 bases between. The germline V gene encodes CDR1 LNHNV and CDR2 YYDKDF (reference sequence). The variable domain in full, with the rest retrieved from reference TRBV15 and TRBJ1-3, is DAMVIQNPRYQVTQFGKPVTLSCSQTLNHNVMYWYQQKSSQAPKLLFHYYDKDFNNEADTPDNFQSRRPNTSFCFLDIRSPGLGDTAMYLCATSRPDGSSGNTIYFGEGSWLTVV.

The V call is TRBV5-1, the J call TRBJ2-5, with TRBD2 identical over 8 bases. The closer fit of TRBJ2-7 to the DNA end suggests the J call may be wrong. CDR3 length: 15 amino acids. CDR1 and CDR2 (germline): SGHRS, YFSETQ. The CDR3 here is CASSLDGTRAYEQYF. In nucleotides, the CDR3 is TGCGCCAGCAGCTTAGATGGGACTAGAGCCTACGAGCAGTACTTC.

V usage is TRBV19 and J usage is TRBJ1-5, with D possibly TRBD1 on 5 matching bases. From germline, CDR1 is LNHDA and CDR2 SQIVND (reference sequence). This CDR3 is 14 amino acids long. Trimming left V 6 bases short and J 3 bases short, with 12 bases between. The CDR3 spells CASSGTLFNQPQHF. The CDR3 bases are TGTGCCAGTAGCGGGACGTTGTTCAATCAGCCCCAGCATTTT.

The chain has TRBV13 and TRBJ2-7; TRBD1 aligns across 12 bases. The germline gives CDR1 PRHDT, CDR2 FYEKMQ (reference sequence). This CDR3 spans 14 amino acids. J was trimmed by 6 bases and V by 5 bases; bases with no gene match: 5. CDR3 in amino acids: CASSPGDRGREQYF. The CDR3 coding sequence is TGTGCCAGCAGCCCCGGGGACAGGGGGCGCGAGCAGTACTTC.

The rearrangement links TRBV5-4 to TRBJ1-2, with D tentatively TRBD1 (6 bases). This CDR3 is built from 15 residues. The V and J ends lost 4 bases and 4 bases respectively, with 17 bases between them. The germline CDR1 and CDR2 sequences are SGHNT and YYREEE (reference sequence). The CDR3 here is CASSPNTGLGYGYTF. The CDR3, as DNA: TGTGCCAGCAGCCCCAATACAGGGCTTGGCTATGGCTACACCTTC.

The rearrangement links TRBV19 to TRBJ2-5; TRBD1 agrees at 9 bases. With V trimmed by 3 bases and J by 4 bases, 9 bases remained unmatched. The CDR3 length is 16 residues. Germline loops: CDR1 LNHDA, CDR2 SQIVND (reference sequence). The CDR3 here is CASSMGTGRSGETQYF. In nucleotides, the CDR3 is TGTGCCAGTAGTATGGGGACAGGGAGGTCGGGAGAGACCCAGTACTTC. The full variable domain, in which reference TRBV19 and TRBJ2-5 provide the parts outside the CDR3, is DGGITQSPKYLFRKEGQNVTLSCEQNLNHDAMYWYRQDPGQGLRLIYYSQIVNDFQKGDIAEGYSVSREKKESFPLTVTSAQKNPTAFYLCASSMGTGRSGETQYFGPGTRLLVL.

The CDR3 DNA reads as TGCGCCAGCAGCTTGGTGCGGGAGGGCCTGTCCAAAAACATTCAGTACTTC. It translates to CASSLVREGLSKNIQYF. The rearrangement links TRBV5-1 to TRBJ2-4; 9 bases agree with TRBD2. The length of the CDR3 is 17 residues. The V and J ends lost 0 bases and 2 bases, in that order; junction bases with no gene match: 6. Germline V gene sequence: CDR1 SGHRS, CDR2 YFSETQ.

J is TRBJ2-2 and V is TRBV10-3, with D possibly TRBD2 on 5 matching bases. The CDR3 length is 14 residues. V dropped 4 bases and J dropped 6 bases, with 12 bases sitting between them. From germline, CDR1 is ENHRY and CDR2 SYGVKD. The CDR3 DNA sequence: TGTGCCATCAGTGGAGAACTAGTGGCCGGGGAGCTGTTTTTT. Amino acids: CAISGELVAGELFF.

This clone appeared once. The rearrangement links TRBV7-2 to TRBJ2-3; the match to TRBD2 covers 11 bases. Per the germline V gene, CDR1 is SGHTA and CDR2 is FQGNSA. After removal of 3 bases from V and 3 bases from J, the junction contained 5 bases not matched to a gene. The CDR3 contains 16 residues. CDR3 sequence reads: CASSFTSGSGTDTQYF. The CDR3 DNA sequence: TGTGCCAGCAGCTTCACTAGCGGGAGCGGGACAGATACGCAGTATTTT.